The 29 T cell receptor beta chains listed next were all sequenced from one sample in a study of Graves' ophthalmopathy and Graves' hyperthyroidism (dated by TCRdb to between 2017 and 2018). The sequencer listed for this sample is Illumina HiSeq 2000. For repertoire sequencing, the TCR beta CDR3 regions were amplified from RNA transcripts. A first-round RT-PCR used HTBI primers with the Qiagen OneStep RT-PCR kit, followed by a second-round multiplex PCR, size selection and purification. Using fastp at Q25 and MiXCR, TCRdb reprocessed the public reads and kept productive beta chains. Rows are combined by CDR3 protein, so each entry shows the most common genes and DNA. The sample has about 390,000 distinct CDR3 sequences on record, roughly 17% of them singletons. Together, the top ten hold roughly 2.4% of the sample. Sequencing was performed on peripheral blood. These receptors were taken from an adult woman with stable Graves' hyperthyroidism.

The chain has TRBV20-1 and TRBJ1-2; 8 bases are shared with TRBD1. V shed 5 bases and J 7 bases; nucleotides not matched to a gene: 12. Germline V gene lookup returns CDR1 DFQATT and CDR2 SNEGSKA (reference sequence). This CDR3 contains 14 residues. This CDR3 is CSAPKWQGAGGYTF. The CDR3, as DNA: TGCAGTGCTCCAAAGTGGCAGGGGGCGGGTGGCTACACCTTC.

This clonotype was counted between two and nine times. The chain couples TRBV12-3 or TRBV12-4 to TRBJ2-5, with 7 nucleotides matching TRBD1. The CDR3 totals 16 residues. The trim removed 5 bases at V and 2 bases at J, leaving 11 bases unmatched. The CDR3 nucleotides read TGTGCCAGCAGTGAGGCTACAAACAGGGGACAAGAGACCCAGTACTTC. Amino acids: CASSEATNRGQETQYF.

At least ten counts were recorded for this clonotype. CDR3 protein: CASSGTGTEAFF. CDR3 coding DNA: TGTGCCAGCAGCGGGACAGGGACTGAAGCTTTCTTT. The chain combines TRBV9 with TRBJ1-1, with TRBD1 matching 8 bases. CDR1 and CDR2 (germline): SGDLS, YYNGEE. V trimming: 3 bases; J trimming: 5 bases; junction bases outside the gene matches: 0. CDR3 length: 12 residues.

This clonotype was counted a few times. The junction differs from germline at one of its ends, possibly a read error. V gene TRBV7-7 combines with J gene TRBJ2-2; the D is unclear. Germline CDR1 SSHAT, CDR2 FNYEAQ (reference sequence). The CDR3 is 12 residues long. CDR3 residues: CASSSLSGELFF. Written as DNA, the CDR3 is TGTGCTAGCAGCTCCCTATCCGGGGAGCTGTTTTTT.

This clonotype was recorded at least ten times. The chain couples TRBV12-3 or TRBV12-4 to TRBJ2-7, with D possibly being TRBD1 (6 bases). The CDR3 sequence is 15 residues long. Trimming took 2 bases from V and 4 from J, leaving 15 bases between them. Here the CDR3 reads CASSLRPRQDYEQYF. The DNA for the CDR3 is TGTGCCAGCAGTTTACGCCCGCGACAGGATTACGAGCAGTACTTC.

Many counts were recorded for this clonotype. CDR3 loop: CASSRNTGTILQETQYF. DNA for the CDR3: TGTGCCAGCAGCCGTAACACCGGGACAATCCTTCAAGAGACCCAGTACTTC. The rearrangement links TRBV7-8 to TRBJ2-5; TRBD1 might be the D (6 bases). CDR1 is SGHVS and CDR2 is FQNEAQ in the germline V gene. There are 17 residues in the CDR3. V was trimmed by 5 bases and J by 2 bases, leaving 21 bases between them.

The sample holds many counts of this clonotype. J is TRBJ2-7 and V is TRBV20-1, with 10 bases matching TRBD2. The CDR3 length is 15 residues. J gave up 5 bases and V 0 bases, and 7 bases lay outside the gene matches. Per the germline V gene, CDR1 is DFQATT and CDR2 is SNEGSKA (reference sequence). The CDR3: CSARDSAGGPDEQYF. The DNA for the CDR3 is TGCAGTGCTAGAGATTCAGCGGGAGGGCCGGACGAGCAGTACTTC.

This chain links TRBV12-3 or TRBV12-4 with TRBJ1-1, with 9 nucleotides matching TRBD1. The trim removed 6 bases at V and 7 bases at J, leaving 9 bases unmatched. The CDR3 length is 14 residues. The CDR3 region is CASSPDRGSSEAFF. In DNA, the CDR3 is TGTGCCAGCAGCCCGGACAGGGGTAGTAGTGAAGCTTTCTTT.

This clonotype was observed at least ten times. The rearrangement joins TRBV12-3 or TRBV12-4 to TRBJ2-4, with 7 bases matching TRBD2. The CDR3 runs 13 residues. V shed 7 bases and J 8 bases; nucleotides not matched to a gene: 8. The CDR3 nucleotides read TGTGCCAGCACTCCACGCCGGGGGGACATTCAGTACTTC. The encoded protein is CASTPRRGDIQYF.

Ten or more counts support this clonotype. The chain joins TRBV3-1 to TRBJ1-1; the D gene is possibly TRBD1 (5 bases). The ends were cut back, 2 bases at V and 1 base at J, with 8 bases in the middle. Germline loops: CDR1 LGHDT, CDR2 YNNKEL (reference sequence). The CDR3 is 14 amino acids. DNA of the CDR3: TGTGCCAGCAGCCAACGGGGGTCGAACACTGAAGCTTTCTTT. Encoded protein: CASSQRGSNTEAFF.

In this sample, this clonotype turned up a few times. The gene calls are TRBV30 and TRBJ2-7; perhaps TRBD2 as D (5 bases). Germline lookup yields CDR1 GTSNPN and CDR2 SVGIG (reference sequence). With 0 bases removed from V and 2 bases from J, the gap between germline ends came to 14 bases. The CDR3 runs 15 residues. Here the CDR3 reads CAWSVAAGVAYEQYF. CDR3 nucleotide sequence: TGTGCCTGGAGTGTTGCGGCGGGCGTAGCCTACGAGCAGTACTTC.

This clonotype was picked up a small number of times. The genes are TRBV19 and TRBJ2-1; D unclear. This CDR3 comprises 13 residues. The V end lost 1 base, the J end lost 5 bases, and 6 bases lay between the germline ends. Looked up from germline, CDR1 is LNHDA and CDR2 is SQIVND (reference sequence). The CDR3 sequence is CASSIGLDNEQFF. CDR3 DNA sequence: TGTGCCAGTAGTATAGGTCTGGACAATGAGCAGTTCTTC.

The chain links TRBV20-1 to TRBJ2-2; D may be TRBD1 (6 bases). V lost 1 base, J lost 6 bases, and 15 bases lay in between. The CDR3 covers 15 residues. Germline V CDR1 and CDR2: DFQATT, SNEGSKA (reference sequence). CDR3 DNA sequence: TGCAGTGCTAGAGGCTGGGGGACAAGGGCCGGGGAGCTGTTTTTT. It specifies CSARGWGTRAGELFF.

This clonotype was counted ten times or more. J is TRBJ2-5 and V is TRBV29-1; 7 nucleotides match TRBD1. Germline V gene data show CDR1 as SQVTM and CDR2 as ANQGSEA. There are 15 residues in the CDR3. V gave up 3 bases and J gave up 5 bases; unmatched junction bases: 12. CDR3 protein: CSVEKGAGRLETQYF. The CDR3 DNA reads TGCAGCGTTGAGAAGGGGGCCGGAAGGCTGGAGACCCAGTACTTC. Drawing the rest from reference TRBV29-1 and TRBJ2-5, the complete variable domain is SAVISQKPSRDICQRGTSLTIQCQVDSQVTMMFWYRQQPGQSLTLIATANQGSEATYESGFVIDKFPISRPNLTFSTLTVSNMSPEDSSIYLCSVEKGAGRLETQYFGPGTRLLVL.

This clonotype was seen more than once but under ten times. Mismatch with germline at one junction end may stem from a read error. The chain joins TRBV27 to TRBJ1-1; no reliable D call. The CDR3 length is 15 residues. The germline V gene encodes CDR1 MNHEY and CDR2 SMNVEV (reference sequence). The CDR3: CAGSSTITMNTEAFF. The CDR3 nucleotides read TGTGCCGGCAGTTCAACCATAACCATGAACACTGAAGCTTTCTTT.

The sample holds many counts of this clonotype. The rearrangement uses TRBV7-9 and TRBJ2-7, with D possibly TRBD2 on 6 matching bases. The germline V gene encodes CDR1 SEHNR and CDR2 FQNEAQ (reference sequence). Trimming took off 1 base at V and 6 bases at J, with 16 bases between the two ends. CDR3 size: 15 residues. This CDR3 is CASSLESRDLVEQYF. The CDR3 nucleotides read TGTGCCAGCAGCTTAGAATCGCGGGATCTCGTCGAGCAGTACTTC.

There are many counts of this clonotype. The chain carries TRBV12-5 and TRBJ1-5; TRBD1 is a possible D gene (5 bases). Trimming left V 2 bases short and J 1 base short, with 9 bases between. The germline CDR1 and CDR2 sequences are LGHNT and FRNRAP. The CDR3 totals 15 residues. The CDR3 sequence is CASGLYQGSNQPQHF. DNA of the CDR3: TGTGCTAGTGGTTTGTACCAGGGCAGCAATCAGCCCCAGCATTTT.

The table lists this clonotype with many counts. The chain has TRBV11-1 and TRBJ2-7; 7 nucleotides line up with TRBD1. CDR3 size: 17 residues. V gave up 5 bases and J gave up 0 bases; unmatched junction bases: 13. Germline V CDR1 and CDR2: SGHAT, FQDESV (reference sequence). DNA of the CDR3: TGTGCCAGCAGCACAACGGGACAGTGGACGAGCTCCTACGAGCAGTACTTC. Its protein is CASSTTGQWTSSYEQYF.

The sample holds many counts of this clonotype. This sequence joins TRBV7-9 and TRBJ2-7; 11 bases fit TRBD1. From germline, CDR1 is SEHNR and CDR2 FQNEAQ (reference sequence). Losses at the gene ends were 4 bases for V and 2 bases for J; bases not matched to a gene: 1. This CDR3 has 14 residues. The CDR3 is CASSWGQGAYEQYF. In nucleotides, the CDR3 is TGTGCCAGCAGCTGGGGACAGGGGGCCTACGAGCAGTACTTC.

The CDR3 nucleotides are TGTGCCAGCAGTGCCACAGGGGTGGAGACCCAGTACTTC. Its protein product is CASSATGVETQYF. J is TRBJ2-5 and V is TRBV6-1; 7 bases are a match to TRBD1. Germline V gene data show CDR1 as MNHNS and CDR2 as SASEGT. The CDR3 extends over 13 amino acids. J lost 5 bases, V lost 4 bases, and 4 bases had no gene match.

This clonotype was picked up one time. V and J are TRBV12-3 or TRBV12-4 and TRBJ2-7; D may match TRBD1 or TRBD2 (6 bases each). This CDR3 has 15 amino acids. The V gene lost 7 bases and the J gene lost 2 bases, with 18 bases spanning the gap. The CDR3 loop reads CASTPRGADPYEQYF. CDR3 DNA: TGTGCCAGCACCCCGAGGGGGGCCGATCCCTACGAGCAGTACTTC.

This clonotype was seen at least ten times. The CDR3 loop is CAWSVRGTEAFF. The CDR3, as DNA: TGTGCCTGGAGTGTAAGGGGTACTGAAGCTTTCTTT. This chain joins TRBV30 and TRBJ1-1; D is perhaps TRBD1 (5 bases). Looked up from germline, CDR1 is GTSNPN and CDR2 is SVGIG (reference sequence). Trimming left V 0 bases short and J 5 bases short, with 7 bases between. The CDR3 covers 12 residues.

This clonotype was recorded at least ten times. The chain combines TRBV18 with TRBJ1-6; 8 nucleotides agree with TRBD1. Germline CDR1 is KGHSH and CDR2 is LQKENI. The trim removed 3 bases at V and 9 bases at J, leaving 4 bases unmatched. The CDR3 loop spans 14 amino acids. Written as DNA, the CDR3 is TGTGCCAGCTCACCTCAGGGGGCCGGTTCACCCCTCCACTTT. Its translation is CASSPQGAGSPLHF.

This clonotype occurred a few times. V usage is TRBV12-3 or TRBV12-4 and J usage is TRBJ2-7; 9 bases line up with TRBD2. J lost 2 bases, V lost 6 bases, and 8 bases had no gene match. There are 15 residues in the CDR3. The chain's CDR3 is CASSPRASGTYEQYF. CDR3 coding DNA: TGTGCCAGCAGCCCCCGGGCTAGCGGGACCTACGAGCAGTACTTC.

This chain links TRBV20-1 with TRBJ1-1, with unresolved D. Germline CDR1 DFQATT, CDR2 SNEGSKA (reference sequence). There are 10 residues in the CDR3. Trimming removed 0 bases from V and 6 bases from J, with 2 bases in between. CDR3 loop: CSARDPEAFF. CDR3 nucleotides: TGCAGTGCTAGAGATCCTGAAGCTTTCTTT.

This clonotype was counted at least ten times. The rearrangement joins TRBV28 to TRBJ2-5; D is perhaps TRBD1 or TRBD2 (5 bases each). There are 16 residues in the CDR3. From germline, CDR1 is MDHEN and CDR2 SYDVKM. Trimming cost V 7 bases and J 5 bases, with 23 bases left between them. For the CDR3, the DNA is TGTGCCAGCACCCATTCCCTCGGGGCCGAAAGGGAGACCCAGTACTTC. Translation: CASTHSLGAERETQYF.

Ten or more counts support this clonotype. The chain has TRBV11-1 and TRBJ2-6; TRBD1 aligns across 11 bases. CDR1 and CDR2 from the germline V gene are SGHAT and FQDESV (reference sequence). V lost 5 bases, J lost 0 bases, and 6 bases stayed unmatched. This CDR3 is built from 18 residues. CDR3 nucleotides: TGTGCCAGCAGCCAGGACGGGACAGGGGGCTCTGGGGCCAACGTCCTGACTTTC. Protein: CASSQDGTGGSGANVLTF. Full variable domain (rest looked up from reference TRBV11-1 and TRBJ2-6): EAEVAQSPRYKITEKSQAVAFWCDPISGHATLYWYRQILGQGPELLVQFQDESVVDDSQLPKDRFSAERLKGVDSTLKIQPAELGDSAMYLCASSQDGTGGSGANVLTFGAGSRLTVL.

The sample holds many counts of this clonotype. This chain links TRBV28 with TRBJ1-1; D unresolved. The V gene's germline CDR1 is MDHEN and CDR2 SYDVKM. This CDR3 has 13 amino acids. V was shortened by 3 bases and J by 7 bases, with 12 bases between the two germline ends. CDR3 sequence reads: CASSLERMGEAFF. The CDR3 region has the DNA TGTGCCAGCAGTTTGGAGAGGATGGGTGAAGCTTTCTTT. Full variable domain (outside the CDR3, taken from reference TRBV28 and TRBJ1-1): DVKVTQSSRYLVKRTGEKVFLECVQDMDHENMFWYRQDPGLGLRLIYFSYDVKMKEKGDIPEGYSVSREKKERFSLILESASTNQTSMYLCASSLERMGEAFFGQGTRLTVV.

The chain is built from TRBV20-1 and TRBJ2-4; TRBD2 aligns across 7 bases. J gave up 16 bases and V 1 base, and 13 bases lay outside the gene matches. The CDR3 consists of 13 residues. The germline CDR1 and CDR2 sequences are DFQATT and SNEGSKA (reference sequence). The chain's CDR3 is CSARVLARTSTYF. The CDR3 nucleotides read TGCAGTGCTAGAGTACTAGCGAGGACCTCTACATACTTC.